These 24 T cell receptor beta chains share one sample of origin, sequenced in a study of blood T cell repertoires in COVID-19. Produced via immunoSEQ multiplex PCR; TCRdb's table is partial and in-frame only. The data hold under 250,000 clones, with more than 75% observed a single time. The specimen sequenced was peripheral blood. The receptors come from a woman in her forties with COVID-19, enrolled during active disease.

The chain uses TRBV5-1 and TRBJ2-5; TRBD1 agrees at 10 bases. The ends lost 4 bases at V and 5 bases at J; junction bases unmatched: 8. The CDR3 totals 15 residues. Germline V gives CDR1 SGHRS, CDR2 YFSETQ. CDR3 residues: CASSPRDRGRETQYF. CDR3 nucleotide sequence: TGCGCCAGCAGCCCCCGGGACAGGGGACGGGAGACCCAGTACTTC.

This chain's CDR3 is CASSLSIGQHNEQFF. CDR3 sequence (DNA): TGTGCCAGCAGTTTATCTATCGGACAGCACAATGAGCAGTTCTTC. The rearrangement links TRBV27 to TRBJ2-1, with a weak D call TRBD1 (6 bases). Germline V gives CDR1 MNHEY, CDR2 SMNVEV (reference sequence). The CDR3 is 15 amino acids. Trimming cost V 0 bases and J 5 bases, with 11 bases left between them.

CDR3 in amino acids: CASSPRDRGFTEAFF. The CDR3 DNA follows: TGTGCCAGTAGTCCACGGGACAGGGGGTTCACTGAAGCTTTCTTT. The rearrangement uses TRBV19 and TRBJ1-1; 11 positions match TRBD1. The CDR3 has 15 amino acids. Germline V gives CDR1 LNHDA, CDR2 SQIVND (reference sequence). Trimming removed 5 bases from V and 4 bases from J; junction bases left unmatched: 6.

The gene calls are TRBV2 and TRBJ2-7, with D unresolved. Trimming removed 8 bases from V and 6 bases from J, with 17 bases in between. The CDR3 spans 13 residues. Germline assignment: CDR1 SNHLY and CDR2 FYNNEI. The CDR3 bases are TGTGCCAGCTCCCAGGCTATCTCGAGCGAGCAGTACTTC. Amino acids: CASSQAISSEQYF.

The CDR3 nucleotides are TGTGCCAGCACTGGACAGATGAACACTGAAGCTTTCTTT. Its protein is CASTGQMNTEAFF. V gene TRBV2 combines with J gene TRBJ1-1, with D possibly matching TRBD1 (6 bases). Germline V gene lookup returns CDR1 SNHLY and CDR2 FYNNEI. The germline V and J ends were trimmed by 7 bases and 0 bases, with 9 bases remaining between them. The length of the CDR3 is 13 residues.

The V and J genes are TRBV7-9 and TRBJ2-7; TRBD2 matches 12 bases. The V gene end was trimmed by 4 bases and the J gene end by 2 bases; junction bases not matched to a gene: 3. Germline-derived CDR1 and CDR2 are SEHNR and FQNEAQ (reference sequence). The CDR3 totals 15 residues. The chain's CDR3 is CASSSRTSGAYEQYF. CDR3 nucleotides: TGTGCCAGCAGCTCCCGGACTAGCGGGGCCTACGAGCAGTACTTC.

The rearrangement uses TRBV4-3 and TRBJ1-2; 9 bases align to TRBD1. The germline V gene has CDR1 LGHNA and CDR2 YSLEER. J gave up 1 base and V 3 bases, and 3 bases lay outside the gene matches. CDR3 length equals 15 residues. CDR3 region: CASSHGQGHNYGYTF. DNA of the CDR3: TGCGCCAGCAGCCACGGACAGGGGCATAACTATGGCTACACCTTC.

This clone showed up just once. The chain employs TRBV7-6 and TRBJ2-1; 10 bases match TRBD2. CDR3 length: 17 residues. Germline lookup yields CDR1 SGHVS and CDR2 FNYEAQ. V was pared by 1 base and J by 7 bases, with 10 bases of the junction left unmatched. CDR3 residues: CASSLEASGSAENEQFF. The CDR3 DNA reads as TGTGCCAGCAGCTTAGAGGCTAGCGGGAGTGCAGAGAATGAGCAGTTCTTC.

This clone has a handful of counts. The J gene is TRBJ1-1, the V gene TRBV5-4; D is possibly TRBD1 (5 bases). The CDR3 sequence is 14 residues long. Germline lookup yields CDR1 SGHNT and CDR2 YYREEE (reference sequence). The ends were cut back, 5 bases at V and 4 bases at J, with 15 bases in the middle. The CDR3 bases are TGTGCCAGCAGGTCGGGGGGAGTGGGCACTGAAGCTTTCTTT. Protein product: CASRSGGVGTEAFF.

The J gene is TRBJ2-1, the V gene TRBV2, with 10 bases matching TRBD2. This CDR3 comprises 19 residues. V was pared by 2 bases and J by 5 bases, with 15 bases of the junction left unmatched. Germline V CDR1 and CDR2: SNHLY, FYNNEI. CDR3 DNA: TGTGCCAGCAGTGAAATGGGAGGGGTGGCCCTAGCGGGGGACAATGAGCAGTTCTTC. Translating gives CASSEMGGVALAGDNEQFF.

V usage is TRBV9 and J usage is TRBJ2-1; tentative D call: TRBD2 (5 bases). Germline V gene sequence: CDR1 SGDLS, CDR2 YYNGEE. Deletions cut 4 bases from V and 9 bases from J, with 8 bases between. The CDR3 loop spans 11 amino acids. The CDR3 loop reads CASSLSGEQFF. CDR3 bases: TGTGCCAGCAGCTTAAGCGGTGAGCAGTTCTTC.

The chain combines TRBV18 with TRBJ2-7; maybe TRBD1 (6 bases). Trimming took 5 bases from V and 5 from J, leaving 19 bases between them. This CDR3 contains 15 residues. Germline CDR1 reads KGHSH; CDR2 reads LQKENI. The CDR3 loop reads CASSFGPYRDDEQYF. The CDR3 bases are TGTGCCAGCTCATTTGGGCCGTACAGGGATGACGAGCAGTACTTC.

The J gene is TRBJ2-7, the V gene TRBV7-2; perhaps TRBD1 as D (6 bases). CDR1 and CDR2 (germline): SGHTA, FQGNSA. CDR3 length equals 13 residues. Trimming took off 1 base at V and 6 bases at J, with 10 bases between the two ends. The CDR3 protein is CASSLGDKGEQYF. CDR3 nucleotide sequence: TGTGCCAGCAGCTTAGGGGACAAGGGCGAGCAGTACTTC.

The table lists this clone with a few counts. The rearrangement joins TRBV11-2 to TRBJ2-5; TRBD2 aligns across 8 bases. Losses at the gene ends were 5 bases for V and 1 base for J; bases not matched to a gene: 15. Looked up from germline, CDR1 is SGHAT and CDR2 is FQNNGV. The length of the CDR3 is 18 residues. The CDR3 region is CASSPIRVTGTSQETQYF. The DNA of the CDR3 is TGTGCCAGCAGCCCAATCCGAGTAACCGGGACTAGCCAAGAGACCCAGTACTTC.

The rearrangement joins TRBV30 to TRBJ2-1; 9 bases are shared with TRBD2. V was clipped by 5 bases and J by 5 bases; unmatched bases: 10. Germline CDR1 reads GTSNPN; CDR2 reads SVGIG (reference sequence). The CDR3 extends over 15 amino acids. In DNA, the CDR3 is TGTGCCTGGGGGGGGCTAGCGGGGACCCACAATGAGCAGTTCTTC. Translation: CAWGGLAGTHNEQFF.

The chain links TRBV6-5 to TRBJ2-7; D gene unclear. V shed 0 bases and J shed 1 base, with 7 bases lying between them. CDR3 size: 14 residues. CDR1 MNHEY and CDR2 SVGAGI come from the germline V gene. This chain's CDR3 is CASSYSRRSYEQYF. The DNA of the CDR3 is TGTGCCAGCAGTTACTCGCGCAGGTCCTACGAGCAGTACTTC.

This clone has just one count. The chain links TRBV3-1 (or the pseudogene TRBV3-2) to TRBJ2-7; a possible D gene is TRBD2 (7 bases). CDR1 LGHDT and CDR2 YNNKEL come from the germline V gene (reference sequence). The CDR3 has 14 residues. V lost 4 bases and J 3 bases, leaving 13 bases between the germline ends. CDR3 region: CASSRGLAVYEQYF. CDR3 DNA: TGTGCCAGCAGCCGGGGGCTAGCGGTCTACGAGCAGTACTTC.

This chain uses TRBV6-2 or TRBV6-3 with TRBJ1-1; tentative D call: TRBD1 (6 bases). V was pared by 5 bases and J by 4 bases, with 23 bases between. CDR1 and CDR2 from the germline V gene are MNHEY and SVGEGT. This CDR3 is 17 amino acids long. The CDR3 is CASSRPLGGGAGTEAFF. The DNA of the CDR3 is TGTGCCAGCAGTAGACCCTTAGGAGGGGGGGCGGGCACTGAAGCTTTCTTT.

The chain joins TRBV7-9 to TRBJ2-2; 7 bases agree with TRBD1. V lost 7 bases, J lost 6 bases, and 11 bases stayed unmatched. Germline V gene lookup returns CDR1 SEHNR and CDR2 FQNEAQ (reference sequence). The CDR3 is made up of 15 amino acids. The DNA for the CDR3 is TGTGCCAGCACGTACCGACAGGGATGGGCCGGGGAGCTGTTTTTT. Its protein is CASTYRQGWAGELFF.

This chain links TRBV21-1 with TRBJ2-1; the tabulated D call, TRBD2, remains unverified against the DNA. TRBV21-1 is a pseudogene. The CDR3 runs 17 residues. The CDR3: CASSPLAGGPSYNEQFF. For the CDR3, the DNA is TGTGCCAGCAGCCCCTTAGCGGGAGGGCCTTCCTACAATGAGCAGTTCTTC.

This CDR3 reads CASSVGGSSYNEQFF. In DNA form, the CDR3 reads TGTGCCAGCAGCGTCGGGGGGAGCTCCTACAATGAGCAGTTCTTC. The chain recombines TRBV11-3 with TRBJ2-1, with 7 bases aligning to TRBD2. CDR3 length: 15 amino acids. V gave up 5 bases and J gave up 0 bases; unmatched junction bases: 4. Germline CDR1 is SGHNT and CDR2 is YENEEA.

V and J are TRBV2 and TRBJ2-6, with TRBD1 identical over 7 bases. V lost 3 bases and J lost 2; bases outside the gene matches: 4. Germline lookup yields CDR1 SNHLY and CDR2 FYNNEI. CDR3 length: 16 residues. CDR3 protein: CASSDRRGPGANVLTF. The CDR3 DNA reads as TGTGCCAGCAGTGATAGAAGGGGGCCTGGGGCCAACGTCCTGACTTTC.

The V and J genes are TRBV27 and TRBJ2-1, with 9 bases fitting TRBD2. The CDR3 extends over 15 amino acids. V lost 7 bases and J lost 0; bases outside the gene matches: 4. Germline V gene data show CDR1 as MNHEY and CDR2 as SMNVEV (reference sequence). This chain's CDR3 is CASTVAGVSYNEQFF. In nucleotides, the CDR3 is TGTGCCAGCACCGTAGCGGGGGTCTCCTACAATGAGCAGTTCTTC.

This rearrangement joins TRBV5-1 to TRBJ1-1; TRBD1 matches 9 bases. V trimming: 6 bases; J trimming: 2 bases; junction bases outside the gene matches: 11. CDR1 is SGHRS, CDR2 YFSETQ, per germline. This CDR3 has 16 amino acids. This CDR3 reads CASTRTTGQGNTEAFF. The CDR3 bases are TGCGCCAGCACAAGGACAACGGGACAGGGAAACACTGAAGCTTTCTTT. The complete variable domain, with remaining parts taken from reference TRBV5-1 and TRBJ1-1, reads KAGVTQTPRYLIKTRGQQVTLSCSPISGHRSVSWYQQTPGQGLQFLFEYFSETQRNKGNFPGRFSGRQFSNSRSEMNVSTLELGDSALYLCASTRTTGQGNTEAFFGQGTRLTVV.